Listed below are T cell receptor beta chains from one sample, sequenced in a study of blood T cell repertoires in COVID-19. Clones were sequenced by immunoSEQ multiplex PCR, and TCRdb holds only the in-frame ones, with some missing. The sample includes around 200,000 clones, about nine tenths of them seen just once. The sequenced sample was peripheral blood. Receptors were obtained from a man at least 80 years old with acute or convalescent COVID-19. Both conserved end residues are part of each CDR3. A D gene is named only where the DNA matches it firmly. Part of the rows lack a size; the others show once, few, many or a class for expanded clones.

TRBV4-1	TRBD1	17	TRBJ1-1	-	TGCGCCAGCAGCCAAGATCAGTTCGACAGGGGGGTTACTGAAGCTTTCTTT	CASSQDQFDRGVTEAFF
TRBV24-1	-	19	TRBJ2-1	-	TGTGCCACCAGTGATTCTGACAGGAGTAGCCCATACTCCTACAATGAGCAGTTCTTC	CATSDSDRSSPYSYNEQFF
TRBV18	-	16	TRBJ1-3	-	TGTGCCAGCCAATCCGGGGGATCGAGCTCTGGAAACACCATATATTTT	CASQSGGSSSGNTIYF
TRBV28	-	14	TRBJ2-7	-	TGTGCCAGCAGCCGCGGAGGGGGCGGCTACGAGCAGTACTTC	CASSRGGGGYEQYF
TRBV5-1	-	16	TRBJ2-1	-	TGCGCCAGCAGCTTGCTGCTTGGCGGGGATTACAATGAGCAGTTCTTC	CASSLLLGGDYNEQFF
TRBV6-6	TRBD1	14	TRBJ1-2	-	TGTGCCAGCAGCACTTCCGGGACAGGCTATGGCTACACCTTC	CASSTSGTGYGYTF
TRBV30	-	12	TRBJ2-1	few	TGTGCCTGGAGTGTACTAGCAAGGGAGCAGTTCTTC	CAWSVLAREQFF
TRBV24-1	TRBD1	14	TRBJ2-5	-	TGTGCCACCAGTGAGCCAGGACAGGTGGAGACCCAGTACTTC	CATSEPGQVETQYF
TRBV28	-	15	TRBJ2-5	-	TGTGCCAGCAGTTTACGGGGGGCGTTAGGAGAGACCCAGTACTTC	CASSLRGALGETQYF
TRBV30	TRBD2	12	TRBJ2-1	-	TGTGCCTGGAGTGTACTAGCGGGTGAGCAGTTCTTC	CAWSVLAGEQFF
TRBV19	TRBD2	16	TRBJ2-3	-	TGTGCCAGTAGTATCAAACTAGCGGGGAGCACAGATACGCAGTATTTT	CASSIKLAGSTDTQYF
TRBV5-1	TRBD2	16	TRBJ2-1	once	TGCGCCAGCAGCTTGGCGGCTAGCGGGGGTTACAATGAGCAGTTCTTC	CASSLAASGGYNEQFF
TRBV19	-	13	TRBJ2-1	-	TGTGCCAGTAGTGTCGGAGCGTACAATGAGCAGTTCTTC	CASSVGAYNEQFF
TRBV28	TRBD1	16	TRBJ2-2	-	TGTGCCAGCAGTACCCGAAAGGGGGCGGTCACCGGGGAGCTGTTTTTT	CASSTRKGAVTGELFF
TRBV11-3	-	14	TRBJ2-7	-	TGTGCCAGCAGCTTAGGGGGGGAAACCTACGAGCAGTACTTC	CASSLGGETYEQYF
TRBV7-2	TRBD1	17	TRBJ2-1	-	TGTGCCAGCAGCCATCAAGGGGGCTCAAGCTCCTACAATGAGCAGTTCTTC	CASSHQGGSSSYNEQFF
TRBV7-9	-	12	TRBJ2-7	-	TGTGCCAGCAGCTGGACAGCCCCCGAGCAGTACTTC	CASSWTAPEQYF
TRBV28	TRBD1	14	TRBJ2-2	-	TGTGCCAGCAGGTTACAGGGGTTGACCGGGGAGCTGTTTTTT	CASRLQGLTGELFF
TRBV18	TRBD2	15	TRBJ2-1	once	TGTGCCAGCTCACCCACTCTGGGAGGGGCCAATGAGCAGTTCTTC	CASSPTLGGANEQFF
TRBV6-5	-	14	TRBJ2-7	once	TGTGCCAGCACTCGCGACAGAGATCTCTACGAGCAGTACTTC	CASTRDRDLYEQYF
TRBV7-2	TRBD2	15	TRBJ2-1	-	TGTGCCAGCAGCTTTAGCGGGCTAACCTACAATGAGCAGTTCTTC	CASSFSGLTYNEQFF
TRBV4-2	-	16	TRBJ2-4	-	TGTGCCAGCAGCCAAGAAAGTCACCGGGGTTGGGACATTCAGTACTTC	CASSQESHRGWDIQYF
TRBV19	-	15	TRBJ1-5	-	TGTGCCAGTAGCCCCCGAGGGGGGGAAAATCAGCCCCAGCATTTT	CASSPRGGENQPQHF
TRBV7-9	-	14	TRBJ1-2	-	TGTGCCAGCAGCTTAGATGCGGGAAACTATGGCTACACCTTC	CASSLDAGNYGYTF
TRBV15	TRBD2	19	TRBJ2-1	-	TGTGCCACCAGCAGAGATCTAGCGGGAGGGGTTGGCTCCTACAATGAGCAGTTCTTC	CATSRDLAGGVGSYNEQFF
TRBV5-1	-	11	TRBJ1-1	-	TGCGCCAGCAGCTCCTCCACTGAAGCTTTCTTT	CASSSSTEAFF
TRBV28	TRBD1	13	TRBJ1-2	-	TGTGCCAGCAGCGTGACAGGGAGCTATGGCTACACCTTC	CASSVTGSYGYTF
TRBV6-4	TRBD1	12	TRBJ1-5	-	TGTGCGGCCGGGACAGGGGTACAGCCCCAGCATTTT	CAAGTGVQPQHF
TRBV7-3	-	14	TRBJ2-1	-	TGTGCCAGCAGCTGGGGCGGGACCGACAATGAGCAGTTCTTC	CASSWGGTDNEQFF
TRBV20-1	TRBD2	14	TRBJ2-3	few	TGCAGTGCTAGTGTCCTAGCGGGAGCCGATACGCAGTATTTT	CSASVLAGADTQYF
TRBV24-1	TRBD1	14	TRBJ1-2	once	TGTGCCACCAGTGATCCAGGGACAGGCTATGGCTACACCTTC	CATSDPGTGYGYTF
TRBV18	-	19	TRBJ2-5	-	TGTGCCAGCTCCCCAAGTCCCGGGACAGCCGGGGGGGTCCAAGAGACCCAGTACTTC	CASSPSPGTAGGVQETQYF
TRBV6-5	-	11	TRBJ1-1	-	TGTGCCAGCGCCGGGGGTTCTGAAGCTTTCTTT	CASAGGSEAFF
TRBV4-1	-	15	TRBJ1-5	few	TGCGCCAGCAGCCCCAGTTTCGGGGGTTCTCAGCCCCAGCATTTT	CASSPSFGGSQPQHF
TRBV7-9	-	14	TRBJ1-2	-	TGTGCCAGCAGCTTAAGAGCGACCTCCTATGGCTACACCTTC	CASSLRATSYGYTF
TRBV4-3	TRBD1	16	TRBJ1-4	-	TGCGCCAGCAGCCAAGTCCACAGGGGGCTGGACGAAAAACTGTTTTTT	CASSQVHRGLDEKLFF
TRBV3-1/TRBV3-2	-	11	TRBJ1-4	-	TGTGCCAGCAGCCAAGTCGGGGAACTGTTTTTT	CASSQVGELFF
TRBV19	-	13	TRBJ2-1	few	TGTGCCAGTAGTTTAGCGTCCTACAATGAGCAGTTCTTC	CASSLASYNEQFF
TRBV7-3	TRBD2	16	TRBJ2-2	-	TGTGCCAGCAGCTACCACAGCGGGAGAGGCACCGGGGAGCTGTTTTTT	CASSYHSGRGTGELFF
TRBV19	TRBD2	16	TRBJ2-1	-	TGTGCCAGTAGTTCTACTAGCGGGAGGGCCCAAAATGAGCAGTTCTTC	CASSSTSGRAQNEQFF
TRBV10-3	-	13	TRBJ1-4	-	TGTGCCATCAGTTTTGAGGAGTTCGAAAAACTGTTTTTT	CAISFEEFEKLFF
TRBV28	TRBD1	17	TRBJ1-1	-	TGTGCCAGCAGTTTAGGAGCGGCAGGGGGCATTGGAACTGAAGCTTTCTTT	CASSLGAAGGIGTEAFF